This T cell receptor (beta chain) was documented in a study of regulatory T cells in long-lasting Graves disease. CDR3 length: 13 residues. The V gene's germline CDR1 is MNHNS and CDR2 SASEGT. The J segment lost 4 bases and the V segment lost 6 bases, leaving 3 bases of the junction unmatched. Ten or more counts support this clonotype. The time point here: newly diagnosed GD, antithyroid drugs for less than 3 months. PBMC-extracted RNA yielded the TCR library. Roughly 10-milliliter peripheral blood samples went into EDTA tubes. Researchers made TCR beta libraries by using iRepertoire HTBI primers and running Arm-PCR on CDR3 regions. Each CDR3 protein is one row after TCRdb ran MiXCR on the multiplex PCR reads. The table lists 680,000 or so distinct CDR3 sequences, 16% of them singletons, with about 18% in the top ten. These data also formed part of another study, on T cells in Graves' hyperthyroidism and ophthalmopathy.

The chain uses TRBV6-1 and TRBJ2-1; 7 nucleotides line up with TRBD2. The receptor was derived from a woman under 40 with Graves disease. The sample in question was peripheral blood mononuclear cells (PBMCs), obtained at new diagnosis, from a patient treated with antithyroid drugs. The CDR3 DNA is TGTGCCAGCAGACGGGGGGTTTACAATGAGCAGTTCTTC. Protein sequence: CASRRGVYNEQFF.